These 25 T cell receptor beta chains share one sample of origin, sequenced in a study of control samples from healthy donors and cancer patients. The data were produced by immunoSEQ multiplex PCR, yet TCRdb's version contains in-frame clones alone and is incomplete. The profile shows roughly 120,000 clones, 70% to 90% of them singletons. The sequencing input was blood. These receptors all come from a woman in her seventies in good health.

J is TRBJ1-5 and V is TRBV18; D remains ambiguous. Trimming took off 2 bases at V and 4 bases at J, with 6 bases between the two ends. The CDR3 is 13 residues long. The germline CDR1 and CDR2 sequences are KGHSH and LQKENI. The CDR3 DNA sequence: TGTGCCAGCTCACCAGGAGGGAATCAGCCCCAGCATTTT. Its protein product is CASSPGGNQPQHF. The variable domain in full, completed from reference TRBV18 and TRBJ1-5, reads NAGVMQNPRHLVRRRGQEARLRCSPMKGHSHVYWYRQLPEEGLKFMVYLQKENIIDESGMPKERFSAEFPKEGPSILRIQQVVRGDSAAYFCASSPGGNQPQHFGDGTRLSIL.

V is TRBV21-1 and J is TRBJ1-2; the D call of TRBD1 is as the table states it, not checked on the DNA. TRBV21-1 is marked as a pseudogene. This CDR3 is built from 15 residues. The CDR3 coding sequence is TGTGCCAGCAGCAAAGGGAGACAGGGGCGTTATGGCTACACCTTC. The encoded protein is CASSKGRQGRYGYTF.

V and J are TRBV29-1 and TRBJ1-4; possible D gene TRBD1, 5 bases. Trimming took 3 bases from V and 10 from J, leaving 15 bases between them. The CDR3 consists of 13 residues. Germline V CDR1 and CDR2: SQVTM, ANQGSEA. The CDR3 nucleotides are TGCAGCGTTGATGGGACGGCTGGGGGAAAACTGTTTTTT. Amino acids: CSVDGTAGGKLFF.

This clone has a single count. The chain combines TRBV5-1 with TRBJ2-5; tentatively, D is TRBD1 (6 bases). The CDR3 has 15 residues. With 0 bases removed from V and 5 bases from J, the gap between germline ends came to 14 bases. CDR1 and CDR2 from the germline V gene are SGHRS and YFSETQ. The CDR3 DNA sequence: TGCGCCAGCAGCTTGGCCGGACAGTTGGCGGAGACCCAGTACTTC. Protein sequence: CASSLAGQLAETQYF.

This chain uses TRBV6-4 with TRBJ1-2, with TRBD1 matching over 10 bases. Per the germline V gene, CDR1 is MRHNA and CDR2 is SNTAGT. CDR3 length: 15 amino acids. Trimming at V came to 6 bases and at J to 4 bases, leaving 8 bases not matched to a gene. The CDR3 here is CASSPWTGGFYGYTF. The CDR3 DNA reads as TGTGCCAGCAGCCCATGGACAGGGGGATTCTATGGCTACACCTTC.

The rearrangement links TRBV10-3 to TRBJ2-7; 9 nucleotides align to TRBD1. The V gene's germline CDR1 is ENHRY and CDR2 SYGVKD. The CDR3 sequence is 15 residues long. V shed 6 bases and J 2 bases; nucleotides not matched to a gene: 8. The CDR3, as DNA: TGTGCCATCAGCCCCGGGACAGGGAACGCCTACGAGCAGTACTTC. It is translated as CAISPGTGNAYEQYF.

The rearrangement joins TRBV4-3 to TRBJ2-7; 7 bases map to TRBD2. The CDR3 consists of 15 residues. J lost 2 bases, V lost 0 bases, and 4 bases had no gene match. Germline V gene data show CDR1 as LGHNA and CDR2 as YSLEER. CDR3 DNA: TGCGCCAGCAGCCAAGACGCCCGGGAGGCCTACGAGCAGTACTTC. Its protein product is CASSQDAREAYEQYF.

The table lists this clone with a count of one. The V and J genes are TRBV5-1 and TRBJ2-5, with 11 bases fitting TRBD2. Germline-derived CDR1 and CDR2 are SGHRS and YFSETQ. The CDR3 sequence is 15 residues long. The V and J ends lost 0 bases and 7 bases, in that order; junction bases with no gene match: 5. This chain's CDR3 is CASSLGLAGGVTQYF. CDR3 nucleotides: TGCGCCAGCAGCTTGGGGCTAGCGGGGGGCGTGACCCAGTACTTC.

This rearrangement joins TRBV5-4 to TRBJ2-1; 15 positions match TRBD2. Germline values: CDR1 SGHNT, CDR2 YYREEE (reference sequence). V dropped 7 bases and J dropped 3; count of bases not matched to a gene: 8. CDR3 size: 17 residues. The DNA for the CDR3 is TGTGCCAGCGCTGGACTAGCGGGGGGGGATTACTACAATGAGCAGTTCTTC. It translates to CASAGLAGGDYYNEQFF.

CDR3 sequence (DNA): TGTGCCAGCAGCTTCCGGGACAGGGCAGATACGCAGTATTTT. This encodes CASSFRDRADTQYF. V and J are TRBV11-2 and TRBJ2-3; 9 positions agree with TRBD1. Germline V gene lookup returns CDR1 SGHAT and CDR2 FQNNGV. V lost 3 bases to trimming and J lost 4 bases; unmatched junction nucleotides: 2. CDR3 length: 14 amino acids.

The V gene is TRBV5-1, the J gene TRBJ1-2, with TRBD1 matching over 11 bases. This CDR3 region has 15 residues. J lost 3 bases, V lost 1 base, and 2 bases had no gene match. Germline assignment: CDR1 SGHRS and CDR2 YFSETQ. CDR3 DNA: TGCGCCAGCAGCTTGAGGACAGGGGGCGACTATGGCTACACCTTC. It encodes CASSLRTGGDYGYTF.

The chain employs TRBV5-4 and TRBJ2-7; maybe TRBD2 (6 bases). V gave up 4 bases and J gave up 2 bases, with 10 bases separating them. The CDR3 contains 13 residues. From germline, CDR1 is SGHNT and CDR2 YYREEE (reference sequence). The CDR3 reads CASSRRATYEQYF. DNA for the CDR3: TGTGCCAGCAGCCGGAGGGCCACCTACGAGCAGTACTTC.

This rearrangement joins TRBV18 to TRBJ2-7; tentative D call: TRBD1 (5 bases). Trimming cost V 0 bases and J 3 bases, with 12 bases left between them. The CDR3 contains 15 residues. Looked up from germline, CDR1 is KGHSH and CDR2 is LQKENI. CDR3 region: CASSPPVQGSYEQYF. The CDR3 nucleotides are TGTGCCAGCTCACCACCGGTTCAGGGCAGCTACGAGCAGTACTTC.

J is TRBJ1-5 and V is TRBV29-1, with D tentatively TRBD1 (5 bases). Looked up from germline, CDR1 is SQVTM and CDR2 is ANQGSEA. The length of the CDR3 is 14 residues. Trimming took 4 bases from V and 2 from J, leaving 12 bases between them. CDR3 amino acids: CSVGVGGGNQPQHF. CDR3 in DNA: TGCAGCGTTGGGGTCGGAGGGGGCAATCAGCCCCAGCATTTT.

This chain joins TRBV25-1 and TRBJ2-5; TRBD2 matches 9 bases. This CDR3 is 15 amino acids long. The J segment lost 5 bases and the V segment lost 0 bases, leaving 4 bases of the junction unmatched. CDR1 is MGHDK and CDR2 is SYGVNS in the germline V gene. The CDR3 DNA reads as TGTGCCAGCAGTGAATATAGGGGGACTAGCGAGACCCAGTACTTC. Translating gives CASSEYRGTSETQYF.

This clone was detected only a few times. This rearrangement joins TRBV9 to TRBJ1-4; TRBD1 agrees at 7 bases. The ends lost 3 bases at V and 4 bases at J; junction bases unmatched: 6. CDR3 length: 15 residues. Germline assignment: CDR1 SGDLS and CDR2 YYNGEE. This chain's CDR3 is CASSGGQAYNEKLFF. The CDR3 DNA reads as TGTGCCAGCAGCGGAGGACAGGCCTATAATGAAAAACTGTTTTTT.

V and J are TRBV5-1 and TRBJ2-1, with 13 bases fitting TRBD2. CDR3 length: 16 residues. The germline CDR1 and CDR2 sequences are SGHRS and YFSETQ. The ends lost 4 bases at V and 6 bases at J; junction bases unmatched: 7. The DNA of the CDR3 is TGCGCCAGCAGCCCGCGGACTAGCGGGGGTTCCAATGAGCAGTTCTTC. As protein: CASSPRTSGGSNEQFF. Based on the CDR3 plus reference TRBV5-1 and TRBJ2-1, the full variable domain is KAGVTQTPRYLIKTRGQQVTLSCSPISGHRSVSWYQQTPGQGLQFLFEYFSETQRNKGNFPGRFSGRQFSNSRSEMNVSTLELGDSALYLCASSPRTSGGSNEQFFGPGTRLTVL.

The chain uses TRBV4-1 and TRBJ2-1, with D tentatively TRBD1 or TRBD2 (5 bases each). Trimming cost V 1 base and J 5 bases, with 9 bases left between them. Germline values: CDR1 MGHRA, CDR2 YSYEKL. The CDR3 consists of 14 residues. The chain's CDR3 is CASSQVLGDNEQFF. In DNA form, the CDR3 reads TGCGCCAGCAGCCAAGTTTTGGGGGACAATGAGCAGTTCTTC.

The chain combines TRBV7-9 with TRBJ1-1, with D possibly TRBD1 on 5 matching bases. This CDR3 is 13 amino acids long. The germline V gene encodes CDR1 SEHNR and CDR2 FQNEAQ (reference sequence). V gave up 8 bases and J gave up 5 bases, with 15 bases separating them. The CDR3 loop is CASGRGGVTEAFF. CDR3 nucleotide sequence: TGTGCCAGCGGGCGTGGGGGAGTGACTGAAGCTTTCTTT.

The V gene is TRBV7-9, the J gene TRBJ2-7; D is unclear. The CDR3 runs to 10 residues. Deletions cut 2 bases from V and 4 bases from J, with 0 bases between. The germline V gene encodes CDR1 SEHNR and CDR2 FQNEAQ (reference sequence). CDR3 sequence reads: CASSLYEQYF. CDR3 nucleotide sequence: TGTGCCAGCAGCTTATACGAGCAGTACTTC.

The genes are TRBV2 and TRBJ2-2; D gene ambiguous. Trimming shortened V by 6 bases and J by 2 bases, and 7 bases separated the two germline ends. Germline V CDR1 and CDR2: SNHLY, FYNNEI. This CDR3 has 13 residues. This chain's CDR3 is CASRRINTGELFF. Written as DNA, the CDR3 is TGTGCCAGCAGAAGGATTAACACCGGGGAGCTGTTTTTT.

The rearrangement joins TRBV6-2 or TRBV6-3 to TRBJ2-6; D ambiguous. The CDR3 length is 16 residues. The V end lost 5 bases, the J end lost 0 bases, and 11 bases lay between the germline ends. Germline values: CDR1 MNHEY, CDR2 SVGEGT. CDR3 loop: CASSPRLNSGANVLTF. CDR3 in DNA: TGTGCCAGCAGTCCCCGACTGAACTCTGGGGCCAACGTCCTGACTTTC.

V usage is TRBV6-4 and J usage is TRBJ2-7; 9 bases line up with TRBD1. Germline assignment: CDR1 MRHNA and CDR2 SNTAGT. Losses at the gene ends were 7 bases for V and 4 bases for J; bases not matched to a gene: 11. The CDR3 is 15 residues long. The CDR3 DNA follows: TGTGCCAGCAACAAACAGGGGGCTCTAAGATACGAGCAGTACTTC. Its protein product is CASNKQGALRYEQYF.

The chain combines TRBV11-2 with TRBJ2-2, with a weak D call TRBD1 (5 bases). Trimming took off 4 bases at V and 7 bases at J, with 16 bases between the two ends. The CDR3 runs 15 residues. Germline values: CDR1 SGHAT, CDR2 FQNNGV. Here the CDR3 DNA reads TGTGCCAGCAGCTCCTCGGCAGGGTGGGGCGGGGAGCTGTTTTTT. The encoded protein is CASSSSAGWGGELFF.

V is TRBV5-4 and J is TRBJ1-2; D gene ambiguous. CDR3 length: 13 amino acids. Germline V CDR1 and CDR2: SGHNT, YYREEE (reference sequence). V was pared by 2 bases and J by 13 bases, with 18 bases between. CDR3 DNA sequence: TGTGCCAGCAGCTTACGGAACAAACCGACGGCCACCTTC. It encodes CASSLRNKPTATF.